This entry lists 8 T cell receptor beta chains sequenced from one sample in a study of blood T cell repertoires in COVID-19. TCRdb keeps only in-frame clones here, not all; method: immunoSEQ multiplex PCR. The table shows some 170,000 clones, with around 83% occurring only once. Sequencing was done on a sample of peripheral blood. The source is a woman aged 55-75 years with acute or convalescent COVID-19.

This CDR3 is CASSLRTGPGNTIYF. In DNA form, the CDR3 reads TGTGCCAGCAGTCTGCGGACAGGGCCTGGAAACACCATATATTTT. The J gene is TRBJ1-3, the V gene TRBV27; 8 bases are shared with TRBD1. The CDR3 is 15 amino acids. Trimming removed 5 bases from V and 2 bases from J; junction bases left unmatched: 5. Germline V gene lookup returns CDR1 MNHEY and CDR2 SMNVEV (reference sequence).

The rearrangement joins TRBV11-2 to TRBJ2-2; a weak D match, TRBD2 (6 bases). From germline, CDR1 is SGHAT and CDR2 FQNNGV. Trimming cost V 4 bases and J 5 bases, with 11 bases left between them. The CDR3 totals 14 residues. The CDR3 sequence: CASSSLGLTGELFF. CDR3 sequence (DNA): TGTGCCAGCAGCTCCCTAGGACTAACCGGGGAGCTGTTTTTT.

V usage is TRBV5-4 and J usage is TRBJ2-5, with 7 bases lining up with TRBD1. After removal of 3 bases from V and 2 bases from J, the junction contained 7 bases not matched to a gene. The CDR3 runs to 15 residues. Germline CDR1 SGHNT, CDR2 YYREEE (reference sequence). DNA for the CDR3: TGTGCCAGCAGCTACTCCCCGGGACAGCAAGAGACCCAGTACTTC. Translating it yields CASSYSPGQQETQYF.

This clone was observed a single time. CDR3 in DNA: TGTGCCAGCAGCCAAGAAAGTAGTGGTTGGAATGAGCAGTTCTTC. It encodes CASSQESSGWNEQFF. The gene calls are TRBV3-1 (or the pseudogene TRBV3-2) and TRBJ2-1, with D unresolved. Trimming took off 0 bases at V and 7 bases at J, with 13 bases between the two ends. The CDR3 spans 15 residues. Germline CDR1 and CDR2: LGHDT and YNNKEL (reference sequence).

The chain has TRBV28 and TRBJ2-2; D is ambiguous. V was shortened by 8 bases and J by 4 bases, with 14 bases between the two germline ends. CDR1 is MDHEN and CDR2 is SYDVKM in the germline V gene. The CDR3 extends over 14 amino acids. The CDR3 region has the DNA TGTGCCAGCCACTCCCGAGCGAGCACCGGGGAGCTGTTTTTT. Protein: CASHSRASTGELFF.

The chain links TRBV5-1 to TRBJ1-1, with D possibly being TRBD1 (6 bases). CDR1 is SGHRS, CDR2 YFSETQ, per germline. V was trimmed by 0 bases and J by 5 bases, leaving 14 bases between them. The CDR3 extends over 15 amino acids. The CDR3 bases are TGCGCCAGCAGCTTGGCCGGGGGGCTTGAAACTGAAGCTTTCTTT. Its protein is CASSLAGGLETEAFF. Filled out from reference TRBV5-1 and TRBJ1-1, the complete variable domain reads KAGVTQTPRYLIKTRGQQVTLSCSPISGHRSVSWYQQTPGQGLQFLFEYFSETQRNKGNFPGRFSGRQFSNSRSEMNVSTLELGDSALYLCASSLAGGLETEAFFGQGTRLTVV.

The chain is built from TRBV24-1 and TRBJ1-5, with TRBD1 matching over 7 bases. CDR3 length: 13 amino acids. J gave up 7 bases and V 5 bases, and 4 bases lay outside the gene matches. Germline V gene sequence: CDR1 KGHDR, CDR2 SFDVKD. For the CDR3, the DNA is TGTGCCACCAGTGCCAGGGGGAAGCAGCCCCAGCATTTT. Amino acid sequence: CATSARGKQPQHF.

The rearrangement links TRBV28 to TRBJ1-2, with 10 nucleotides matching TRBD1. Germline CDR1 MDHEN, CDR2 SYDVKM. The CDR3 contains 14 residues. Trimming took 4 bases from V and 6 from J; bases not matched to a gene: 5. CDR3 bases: TGTGCCAGCAGTTGGGACAGGGGCTCGAATGGCTACACCTTC. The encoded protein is CASSWDRGSNGYTF.